This T cell receptor beta chain was identified during a study of T cells expressing NK-cell markers. In the study overall: Sorted CD3+CD56+NKG2C+, CD3+CD56+NKG2C- and CD3+CD56-NKG2C+ T-cell subsets were beta-chain profiled. Of eight sequenced donors, seven were HCMV-seropositive and one HCMV-seronegative.

Germline CDR1 is DFQATT and CDR2 is SNEGSKA (reference sequence). The CDR3 is 15 residues long. Study-level results: NKG2C+ dominant clonotypes from 5 or 6 donors made up about 1.0-8% of CD8+ T cells.

As concerns this clonotype: Antigen: not known.

TCRdb reprocessed the 5' RACE reads and stores each CDR3 protein as one record, lacking DNA. The repertoire table contains approximately 460,000 distinct CDR3 sequences. The receptor comes from a woman between 18 and 70 years old in good health. The sample was blood T cells: a sorted CD56 or NKG2C T cell subset, CD4+ or CD8+ T cells, or bulk PBMC T cells (not recorded which). The chain links TRBV20-1 to TRBJ2-7; TCRdb lists TRBD1, though no DNA is available to test this call. The CDR3: CSASAPTGTLYEQYF.